A single sample gave rise to the 18 T cell receptor beta chains below, sequenced in a study of T-cell reconstitution after alpha-beta-depleted transplantation in children. TCRbeta library construction was performed incorporating unique molecular identifiers. MiXCR was run by TCRdb on the PCR reads, yielding one entry per CDR3 protein. Among 120,000 or so distinct CDR3 sequences listed, 10% were seen once. The material sequenced was PBMCs from the stem cell graft donor, taken from the stem cell graft. The receptors come from a human donor who donated a stem cell graft to a child with acute lymphoblastic leukemia.

This clonotype was picked up many times. This chain links TRBV20-1 with TRBJ2-7, with unresolved D. Trimming stripped 2 bases from V and 2 bases from J, with 13 bases between. The CDR3 loop spans 14 amino acids. Germline values: CDR1 DFQATT, CDR2 SNEGSKA (reference sequence). This CDR3 is CSARPIQPPYEQYF. In DNA, the CDR3 is TGCAGTGCTAGACCGATACAACCCCCCTACGAGCAGTACTTC.

This clonotype showed up many times. This rearrangement joins TRBV10-2 to TRBJ2-5; possibly TRBD1 or TRBD2 for D (6 bases each). Germline V gene lookup returns CDR1 WSHSY and CDR2 SAAADI. The CDR3 extends over 13 amino acids. Trimming stripped 6 bases from V and 6 bases from J, with 14 bases between. CDR3 region: CASREGGGKTQYF. The CDR3 bases are TGCGCCAGCAGGGAGGGTGGGGGCAAGACCCAGTACTTC.

This clonotype was counted at least ten times. The rearrangement joins TRBV15 to TRBJ2-3, with no clear D. The length of the CDR3 is 14 residues. V lost 1 base and J lost 2, with 7 bases in between. From germline, CDR1 is LNHNV and CDR2 YYDKDF (reference sequence). CDR3 bases: TGTGCCACCAGCAGAGGGGGATACACAGATACGCAGTATTTT. Translated, it gives CATSRGGYTDTQYF.

For this clonotype: A read error is possible here, since a much larger clone lies one base away. The chain employs TRBV20-1 and TRBJ2-1, with 9 bases matching TRBD2. The CDR3 sequence is 17 residues long. Germline lookup yields CDR1 DFQATT and CDR2 SNEGSKA (reference sequence). For the CDR3, the DNA is TGCTGTGCTAGTAGAAGCGGGAGGTTCTCTTCCTACAATGAGCAGTTCTTC. Encoded protein: CCASRSGRFSSYNEQFF.

The table lists this clonotype with many counts. This sequence joins TRBV27 and TRBJ1-5; D perhaps matches TRBD1 (6 bases). The CDR3 is 15 residues long. Germline assignment: CDR1 MNHEY and CDR2 SMNVEV (reference sequence). V dropped 5 bases and J dropped 6 bases, with 17 bases sitting between them. CDR3 nucleotides: TGTGCCAGCAGTACACTACAGGGCATCGGTCAGCCCCAGCATTTT. Protein: CASSTLQGIGQPQHF.

In its sample, this clonotype was seen many times. V and J are TRBV6-2 or TRBV6-3 and TRBJ2-7; D ambiguous. Germline V gene data show CDR1 as MNHEY and CDR2 as SVGEGT. This CDR3 region has 12 residues. The V end was cut by 2 bases, the J end by 6 bases, with 8 bases between. The CDR3 protein is CASSYGTPEQYF. The CDR3 DNA reads TGTGCCAGCAGTTACGGCACCCCCGAGCAGTACTTC.

This clonotype was seen repeatedly, ten times or more. This chain joins TRBV5-6 and TRBJ1-5; D ambiguous. Germline CDR1 reads SGHDT; CDR2 reads YYEEEE. This CDR3 has 14 residues. The V and J ends lost 0 bases and 5 bases respectively, with 9 bases between them. Written as DNA, the CDR3 is TGTGCCAGCAGCTTGGCGTGGGAAGATCAGCCCCAGCATTTT. Translation gives CASSLAWEDQPQHF. Drawing the rest from reference TRBV5-6 and TRBJ1-5, the complete variable domain is DAGVTQSPTHLIKTRGQQVTLRCSPKSGHDTVSWYQQALGQGPQFIFQYYEEEERQRGNFPDRFSGHQFPNYSSELNVNALLLGDSALYLCASSLAWEDQPQHFGDGTRLSIL.

This clonotype was observed at least ten times. The gene calls are TRBV20-1 and TRBJ1-5; D is perhaps TRBD1 (5 bases). CDR1 is DFQATT and CDR2 is SNEGSKA in the germline V gene (reference sequence). The CDR3 extends over 13 amino acids. Trimming cost V 1 base and J 6 bases, with 10 bases left between them. The CDR3 region is CSARVRGGQPQHF. CDR3 in DNA: TGCAGTGCTAGAGTTAGGGGTGGTCAGCCCCAGCATTTT.

This clonotype has a count of ten or more. The chain links TRBV5-1 to TRBJ2-7; perhaps TRBD2 as D (6 bases). The CDR3 sequence is 14 residues long. V lost 0 bases and J 4 bases, leaving 11 bases between the germline ends. Germline lookup yields CDR1 SGHRS and CDR2 YFSETQ. The CDR3 loop is CASSLATGVYEQYF. In nucleotides, the CDR3 is TGCGCCAGCAGCTTGGCGACGGGAGTGTACGAGCAGTACTTC. Complete variable domain (other parts from reference TRBV5-1 and TRBJ2-7): KAGVTQTPRYLIKTRGQQVTLSCSPISGHRSVSWYQQTPGQGLQFLFEYFSETQRNKGNFPGRFSGRQFSNSRSEMNVSTLELGDSALYLCASSLATGVYEQYFGPGTRLTVT.

This clonotype was picked up many times. The gene calls are TRBV20-1 and TRBJ2-6; D possibly uses TRBD1 or TRBD2 (5 bases each). Deletions cut 1 base from V and 0 bases from J, with 7 bases between. Germline V gene sequence: CDR1 DFQATT, CDR2 SNEGSKA (reference sequence). The length of the CDR3 is 15 residues. CDR3 loop: CSARVGTSGANVLTF. The DNA of the CDR3 is TGCAGTGCTAGAGTGGGGACCTCTGGGGCCAACGTCCTGACTTTC.

Of note for this clonotype: This may arise from a read error, as a much more abundant clone is one base away. V is TRBV20-1 and J is TRBJ2-7; possible D gene TRBD1, 6 bases. CDR3 length: 12 residues. CDR1 DFQATT and CDR2 SNEGSKA come from the germline V gene (reference sequence). V lost 4 bases and J 2 bases, leaving 9 bases between the germline ends. The CDR3 sequence is CSAKGGAYEQYF. The CDR3 coding sequence is TGCAGTGCTAAAGGGGGAGCCTACGAGCAGTACTTC.

The table lists this clonotype with many counts. The chain joins TRBV10-1 to TRBJ2-1; 11 bases match TRBD2. This CDR3 region has 19 residues. The germline V gene encodes CDR1 WNHNN and CDR2 SYGVQD (reference sequence). V shed 2 bases and J 6 bases; nucleotides not matched to a gene: 15. The DNA of the CDR3 is TGCGCCAGCAGTGAGACCTCTCTAGCGGGGGGCAAAAGTGCCAATGAGCAGTTCTTC. This encodes CASSETSLAGGKSANEQFF.

In its sample, this clonotype was seen many times. CDR3 amino acids: CSVGGRQNTEAFF. In nucleotides, the CDR3 is TGCAGCGTTGGAGGCAGGCAGAACACTGAAGCTTTCTTT. This chain links TRBV29-1 with TRBJ1-1; D unclear. Germline V CDR1 and CDR2: SQVTM, ANQGSEA. The CDR3 length is 13 residues. V lost 4 bases and J 1 base, leaving 10 bases between the germline ends.

This clonotype showed up many times. The CDR3 coding sequence is TGTGCCAGCAGCATTAGTCCGGGACAGGGGTCCTCACCCCTCCACTTT. It codes for CASSISPGQGSSPLHF. The genes are TRBV21-1 and TRBJ1-6; the table assigns TRBD1, which was not confirmed against the DNA. TRBV21-1 constitutes a pseudogene. The CDR3 sequence is 16 residues long.

This clonotype was recorded many times. The rearrangement joins TRBV27 to TRBJ2-5, with 10 bases that match TRBD2. The CDR3 contains 16 residues. With V trimmed by 6 bases and J by 1 base, 8 bases remained unmatched. Germline CDR1 reads MNHEY; CDR2 reads SMNVEV (reference sequence). This CDR3 reads CASRISSGRAQETQYF. CDR3 nucleotide sequence: TGTGCCAGCAGAATCTCAAGCGGGAGGGCCCAAGAGACCCAGTACTTC.

With respect to this clonotype: A read error is possible here, since a much larger clone lies one base away. The gene calls are TRBV29-1 and TRBJ2-2, with a tentative D call TRBD1 (6 bases). The CDR3 runs to 14 residues. Germline values: CDR1 SQVTM, CDR2 ANQGSEA. V shed 2 bases and J shed 3 bases, with 10 bases lying between them. DNA of the CDR3: TGCAGCGTTGAAAGGCCAGGGGACACCGGGGAGCTGTTTTTT. It codes for CSVERPGDTGELFF.

This clonotype appeared many times. The V call is TRBV6-1, the J call TRBJ1-1; D ambiguous. Germline CDR1 reads MNHNS; CDR2 reads SASEGT. The germline V and J ends were trimmed by 5 bases and 1 base, with 8 bases remaining between them. This CDR3 is built from 13 residues. The chain's CDR3 is CASSKSSNTEAFF. CDR3 bases: TGTGCCAGCAGTAAGTCATCGAACACTGAAGCTTTCTTT.

This clonotype came up many times. This CDR3 is CASSGDREGIQNTEAFF. CDR3 DNA sequence: TGTGCCAGCAGTGGGGACAGGGAGGGGATCCAGAACACTGAAGCTTTCTTT. This rearrangement joins TRBV2 to TRBJ1-1; 9 bases are shared with TRBD1. Germline CDR1 and CDR2: SNHLY and FYNNEI. This CDR3 contains 17 residues. The V segment lost 4 bases and the J segment 1 base; nucleotides outside the gene matches: 10. The full variable domain, completed using reference TRBV2 and TRBJ1-1, is EPEVTQTPSHQVTQMGQEVILRCVPISNHLYFYWYRQILGQKVEFLVSFYNNEISEKSEIFDDQFSVERPDGSNFTLKIRSTKLEDSAMYFCASSGDREGIQNTEAFFGQGTRLTVV.